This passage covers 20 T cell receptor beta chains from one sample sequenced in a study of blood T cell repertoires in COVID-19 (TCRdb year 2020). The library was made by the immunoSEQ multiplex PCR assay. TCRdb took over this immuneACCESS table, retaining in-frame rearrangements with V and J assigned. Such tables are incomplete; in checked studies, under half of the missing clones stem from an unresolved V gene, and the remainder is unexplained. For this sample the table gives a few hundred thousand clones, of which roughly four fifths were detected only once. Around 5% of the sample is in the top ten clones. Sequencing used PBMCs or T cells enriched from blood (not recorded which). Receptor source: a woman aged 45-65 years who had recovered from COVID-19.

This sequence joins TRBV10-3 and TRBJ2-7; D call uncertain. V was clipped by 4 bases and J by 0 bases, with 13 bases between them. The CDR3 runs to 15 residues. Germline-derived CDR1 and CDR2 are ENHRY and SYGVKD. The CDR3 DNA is TGTGCCATCAGTGCCTCTCCCCAGGACTCCTACGAGCAGTACTTC. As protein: CAISASPQDSYEQYF.

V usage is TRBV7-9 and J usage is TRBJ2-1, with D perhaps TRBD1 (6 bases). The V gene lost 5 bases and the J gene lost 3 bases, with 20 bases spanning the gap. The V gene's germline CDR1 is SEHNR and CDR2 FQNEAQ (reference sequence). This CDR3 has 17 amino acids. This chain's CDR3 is CASSPPRGPLVYNEQFF. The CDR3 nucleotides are TGTGCCAGCAGCCCCCCCAGGGGTCCCCTAGTCTACAATGAGCAGTTCTTC.

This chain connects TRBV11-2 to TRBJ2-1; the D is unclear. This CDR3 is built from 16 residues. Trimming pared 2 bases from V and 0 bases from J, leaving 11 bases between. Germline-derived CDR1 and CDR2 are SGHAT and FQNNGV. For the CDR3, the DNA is TGTGCCAGCAGCTTATCGGGTGAGAGCTCCTACAATGAGCAGTTCTTC. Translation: CASSLSGESSYNEQFF.

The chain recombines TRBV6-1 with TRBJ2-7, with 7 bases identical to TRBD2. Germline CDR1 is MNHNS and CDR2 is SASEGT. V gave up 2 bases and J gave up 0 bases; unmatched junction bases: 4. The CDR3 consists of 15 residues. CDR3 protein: CASSESGGSSYEQYF. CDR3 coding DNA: TGTGCCAGCAGTGAATCGGGCGGGAGCTCCTACGAGCAGTACTTC.

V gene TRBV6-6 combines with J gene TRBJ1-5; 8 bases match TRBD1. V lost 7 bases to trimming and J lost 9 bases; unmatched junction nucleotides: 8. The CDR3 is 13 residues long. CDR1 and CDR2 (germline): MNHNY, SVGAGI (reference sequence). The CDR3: CASTPGGSVPQHF. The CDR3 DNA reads TGTGCCAGCACCCCAGGGGGCTCTGTGCCCCAGCATTTT.

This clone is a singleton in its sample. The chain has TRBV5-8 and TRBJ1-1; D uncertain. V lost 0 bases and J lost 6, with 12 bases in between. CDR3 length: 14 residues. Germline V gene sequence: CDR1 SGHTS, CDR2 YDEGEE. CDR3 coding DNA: TGTGCCAGCAGCTTGGGTCGGGGATGGGCTGAAGCTTTCTTT. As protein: CASSLGRGWAEAFF. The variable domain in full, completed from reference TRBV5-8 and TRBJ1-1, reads EAGVTQSPTHLIKTRGQQATLRCSPISGHTSVYWYQQALGLGLQFLLWYDEGEERNRGNFPPRFSGRQFPNYSSELNVNALELEDSALYLCASSLGRGWAEAFFGQGTRLTVV.

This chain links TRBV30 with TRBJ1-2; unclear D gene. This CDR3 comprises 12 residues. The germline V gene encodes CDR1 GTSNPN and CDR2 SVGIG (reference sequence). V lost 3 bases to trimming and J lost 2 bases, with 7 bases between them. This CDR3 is CAWSQENYGYTF. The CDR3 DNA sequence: TGTGCCTGGAGCCAGGAAAACTATGGCTACACCTTC.

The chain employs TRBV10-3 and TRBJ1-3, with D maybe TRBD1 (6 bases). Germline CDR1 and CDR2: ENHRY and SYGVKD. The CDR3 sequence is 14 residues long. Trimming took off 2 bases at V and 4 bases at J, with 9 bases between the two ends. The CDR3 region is CAISEPDRGNTIYF. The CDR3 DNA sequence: TGTGCCATCAGTGAGCCAGACAGGGGAAACACCATATATTTT.

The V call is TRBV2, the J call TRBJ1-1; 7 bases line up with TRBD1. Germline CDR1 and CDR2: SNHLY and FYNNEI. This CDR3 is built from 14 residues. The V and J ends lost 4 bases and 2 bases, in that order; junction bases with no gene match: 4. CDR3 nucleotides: TGTGCCAGCAGTGGGACAGGACCTAACACTGAAGCTTTCTTT. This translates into CASSGTGPNTEAFF.

The CDR3 sequence is CASSQGGGEAQYF. The CDR3 nucleotides are TGTGCCAGCAGCCAAGGGGGCGGTGAGGCGCAGTATTTT. The chain joins TRBV4-2 to TRBJ2-3; perhaps TRBD1 as D (5 bases). The V and J ends lost 1 base and 10 bases respectively, with 12 bases between them. CDR1 LGHNA and CDR2 YNFKEQ come from the germline V gene. The CDR3 has 13 residues.

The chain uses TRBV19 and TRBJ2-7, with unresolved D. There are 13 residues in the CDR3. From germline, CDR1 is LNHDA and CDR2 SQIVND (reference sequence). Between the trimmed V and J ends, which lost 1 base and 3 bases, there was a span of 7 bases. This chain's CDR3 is CASSIGASYEQYF. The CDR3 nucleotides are TGTGCCAGTAGTATAGGGGCGAGCTACGAGCAGTACTTC.

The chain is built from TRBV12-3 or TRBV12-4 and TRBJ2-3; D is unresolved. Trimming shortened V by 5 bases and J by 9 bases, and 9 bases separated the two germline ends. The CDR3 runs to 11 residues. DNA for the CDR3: TGTGCCAGCAGTCAACAAGAAACGCAGTATTTT. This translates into CASSQQETQYF.

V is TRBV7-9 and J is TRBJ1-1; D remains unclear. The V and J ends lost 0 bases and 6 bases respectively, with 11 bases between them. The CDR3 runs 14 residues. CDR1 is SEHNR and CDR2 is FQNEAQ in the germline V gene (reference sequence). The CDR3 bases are TGTGCCAGCAGCTTAGCTTCAGGAGGAGCTGAAGCTTTCTTT. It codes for CASSLASGGAEAFF. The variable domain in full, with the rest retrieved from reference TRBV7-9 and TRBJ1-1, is DTGVSQNPRHKITKRGQNVTFRCDPISEHNRLYWYRQTLGQGPEFLTYFQNEAQLEKSRLLSDRFSAERPKGSFSTLEIQRTEQGDSAMYLCASSLASGGAEAFFGQGTRLTVV.

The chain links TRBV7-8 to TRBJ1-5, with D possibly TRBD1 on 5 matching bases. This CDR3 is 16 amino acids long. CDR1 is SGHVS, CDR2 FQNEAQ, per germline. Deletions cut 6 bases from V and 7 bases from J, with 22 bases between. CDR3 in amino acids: CASSTTAGGVGQPQHF. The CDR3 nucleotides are TGTGCCAGCAGTACCACAGCCGGGGGTGTGGGCCAGCCCCAGCATTTT.

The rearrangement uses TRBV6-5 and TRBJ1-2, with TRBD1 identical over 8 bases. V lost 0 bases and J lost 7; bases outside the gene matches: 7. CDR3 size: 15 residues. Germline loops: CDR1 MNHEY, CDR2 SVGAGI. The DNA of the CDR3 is TGTGCCAGCAGTTACTCGACAGGGGTTCAGGGTGGCTACACCTTC. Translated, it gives CASSYSTGVQGGYTF.

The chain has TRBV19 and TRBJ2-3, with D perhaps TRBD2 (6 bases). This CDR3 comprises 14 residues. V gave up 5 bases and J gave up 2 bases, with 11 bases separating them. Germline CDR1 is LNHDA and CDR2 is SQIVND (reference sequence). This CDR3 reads CASSLRDFTDTQYF. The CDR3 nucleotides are TGTGCCAGTAGTCTCCGGGACTTCACAGATACGCAGTATTTT.

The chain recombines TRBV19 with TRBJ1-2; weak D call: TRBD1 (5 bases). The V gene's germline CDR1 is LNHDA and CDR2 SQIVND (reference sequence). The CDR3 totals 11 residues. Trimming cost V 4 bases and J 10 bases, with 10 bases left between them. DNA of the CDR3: TGTGCCAGTAGTAGTGACAGAACCTACACCTTC. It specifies CASSSDRTYTF.

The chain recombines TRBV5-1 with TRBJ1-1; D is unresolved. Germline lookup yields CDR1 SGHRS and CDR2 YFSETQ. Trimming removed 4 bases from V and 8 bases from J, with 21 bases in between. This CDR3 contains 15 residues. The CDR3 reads CASSQILGDRNEAFF. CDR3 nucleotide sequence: TGCGCCAGCAGCCAAATCCTAGGAGACCGGAACGAAGCTTTCTTT.

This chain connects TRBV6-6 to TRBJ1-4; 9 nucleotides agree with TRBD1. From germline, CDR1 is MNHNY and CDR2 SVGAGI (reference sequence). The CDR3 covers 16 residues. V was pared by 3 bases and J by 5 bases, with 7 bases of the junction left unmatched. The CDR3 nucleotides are TGTGCCAGCAGTTATAATGCCGGGACAGGGAATGAAAAACTGTTTTTT. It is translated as CASSYNAGTGNEKLFF.

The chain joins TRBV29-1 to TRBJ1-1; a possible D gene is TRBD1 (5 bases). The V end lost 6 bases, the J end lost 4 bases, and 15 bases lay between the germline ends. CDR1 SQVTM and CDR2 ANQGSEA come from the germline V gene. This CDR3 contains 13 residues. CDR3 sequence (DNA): TGCAGCGTGGAGCGGGGGGTGTTCACTGAAGCTTTCTTT. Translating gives CSVERGVFTEAFF.